The 24 T cell receptor beta chains in this list originate from one sample, sequenced in a study of blood T cell repertoires in COVID-19. Produced via immunoSEQ multiplex PCR; TCRdb's table is partial and in-frame only. The sample holds about 240,000 clones; around 88% are singletons and the top ten take roughly 9%. Sequencing was done on a sample of PBMCs or T cells enriched from blood (not recorded which). These receptors came from a man aged 35 to 55 who had recovered from COVID-19.

This clone turned up a few times. The V and J genes are TRBV5-4 and TRBJ2-1, with D perhaps matching TRBD1 (6 bases). CDR1 and CDR2 (germline): SGHNT, YYREEE (reference sequence). Trimming cost V 2 bases and J 10 bases, with 16 bases left between them. This CDR3 has 14 amino acids. The CDR3 spells CASSLRGRGGEQFF. Here the CDR3 DNA reads TGTGCCAGCAGCTTAAGGGGGAGAGGCGGAGAGCAGTTCTTC.

This chain links TRBV13 with TRBJ2-5, with 8 positions matching TRBD1. With 4 bases clipped from V and 4 bases from J, the junction kept 8 bases outside the gene matches. This CDR3 has 15 residues. From germline, CDR1 is PRHDT and CDR2 FYEKMQ (reference sequence). The CDR3 bases are TGTGCCAGCAGCTCAAAGGACAGGGTAGGAGAGACCCAGTACTTC. It encodes CASSSKDRVGETQYF.

The CDR3 reads CASSSLDRDNSPLHF. In DNA, the CDR3 is TGTGCCAGCAGCTCCCTGGACAGGGATAATTCACCCCTCCACTTT. V usage is TRBV5-8 and J usage is TRBJ1-6, with 8 positions matching TRBD1. This CDR3 has 15 residues. The V gene's germline CDR1 is SGHTS and CDR2 YDEGEE. J lost 5 bases, V lost 3 bases, and 4 bases had no gene match.

V gene TRBV29-1 combines with J gene TRBJ1-5; 11 positions match TRBD1. The CDR3 sequence is 15 residues long. Germline V lookup: CDR1 SQVTM, CDR2 ANQGSEA. V gave up 7 bases and J gave up 6 bases; unmatched junction bases: 11. In DNA form, the CDR3 reads TGCAGCGACAGGACAGGGGGCGATCAGGGTCAGCCCCAGCATTTT. It translates to CSDRTGGDQGQPQHF.

The chain joins TRBV6-5 to TRBJ1-4, with 8 nucleotides matching TRBD1. J gave up 5 bases and V 10 bases, and 6 bases lay outside the gene matches. The CDR3 is 13 amino acids. Germline-derived CDR1 and CDR2 are MNHEY and SVGAGI. The CDR3 sequence is CATQDRANEKLFF. The CDR3 coding sequence is TGTGCCACCCAGGACAGGGCGAATGAAAAACTGTTTTTT.

V gene TRBV28 combines with J gene TRBJ2-1; 8 positions agree with TRBD2. The CDR3 has 13 residues. The ends lost 6 bases at V and 6 bases at J; junction bases unmatched: 4. CDR1 and CDR2 from the germline V gene are MDHEN and SYDVKM. The CDR3 region has the DNA TGTGCCAGCAGCCCGACTAGCGTCAATGAGCAGTTCTTC. Its protein product is CASSPTSVNEQFF.

V usage is TRBV6-5 and J usage is TRBJ1-2; 10 bases map to TRBD1. V was clipped by 6 bases and J by 4 bases; unmatched bases: 5. CDR1 is MNHEY, CDR2 SVGAGI, per germline. The CDR3 is made up of 14 amino acids. CDR3 protein: CASRGTGVTYGYTF. In nucleotides, the CDR3 is TGTGCCAGCAGAGGGACAGGGGTTACCTATGGCTACACCTTC.

V gene TRBV5-1 combines with J gene TRBJ2-7; 8 positions match TRBD2. With 6 bases clipped from V and 2 bases from J, the junction kept 13 bases outside the gene matches. CDR1 and CDR2 from the germline V gene are SGHRS and YFSETQ. This CDR3 has 16 residues. The CDR3 is CASMISSGSITYEQYF. The CDR3 bases are TGCGCCAGCATGATATCGAGCGGGAGCATCACCTACGAGCAGTACTTC. The entire variable domain, with the rest obtained from reference TRBV5-1 and TRBJ2-7, is as follows: KAGVTQTPRYLIKTRGQQVTLSCSPISGHRSVSWYQQTPGQGLQFLFEYFSETQRNKGNFPGRFSGRQFSNSRSEMNVSTLELGDSALYLCASMISSGSITYEQYFGPGTRLTVT.

The chain combines TRBV14 with TRBJ2-5, with D maybe TRBD1 (5 bases). The CDR3 contains 14 residues. Per germline, CDR1 SGHDN and CDR2 FVKESK. Trimming took off 3 bases at V and 1 base at J, with 9 bases between the two ends. The CDR3 DNA is TGTGCCAGCAGCCAGATGACAGTCCAAGAGACCCAGTACTTC. This gives the protein CASSQMTVQETQYF.

This chain uses TRBV6-1 with TRBJ1-2; D remains ambiguous. The CDR3 extends over 14 amino acids. CDR1 and CDR2 from the germline V gene are MNHNS and SASEGT. Trimming took 3 bases from V and 1 from J, leaving 9 bases between them. This chain's CDR3 is CASSETTNNYGYTF. The CDR3 DNA reads as TGTGCCAGCAGTGAGACGACAAATAACTATGGCTACACCTTC.

The chain links TRBV4-1 to TRBJ1-3, with TRBD1 matching over 7 bases. There are 16 residues in the CDR3. Trimming cost V 4 bases and J 0 bases; bases outside gene matches: 6. The V gene's germline CDR1 is MGHRA and CDR2 YSYEKL. The CDR3 DNA sequence: TGCGCCAGCAGCCTCAACGACAGGGTCTCTGGAAACACCATATATTTT. It translates to CASSLNDRVSGNTIYF.

V usage is TRBV2 and J usage is TRBJ1-1; 8 bases line up with TRBD1. Trimming took 6 bases from V and 4 from J; bases not matched to a gene: 4. The germline gives CDR1 SNHLY, CDR2 FYNNEI. This CDR3 spans 13 amino acids. For the CDR3, the DNA is TGTGCCAGCAGGGCTGGACAGGGCACTGAAGCTTTCTTT. Amino acid sequence: CASRAGQGTEAFF.

The rearrangement joins TRBV4-1 to TRBJ1-2, with TRBD1 as a possible D gene (5 bases). V dropped 0 bases and J dropped 8 bases, with 10 bases sitting between them. The CDR3 contains 13 residues. CDR1 is MGHRA and CDR2 is YSYEKL in the germline V gene. CDR3: CASSQEAGNGYTF. CDR3 bases: TGCGCCAGCAGCCAAGAGGCAGGGAACGGCTACACCTTC.

The chain links TRBV11-2 to TRBJ2-3, with D possibly matching TRBD1 (5 bases). Per germline, CDR1 SGHAT and CDR2 FQNNGV. This CDR3 contains 15 residues. V was shortened by 3 bases and J by 0 bases, with 10 bases between the two germline ends. The CDR3 bases are TGTGCCAGCAGCTTTAGGGGCCTTAGCACAGATACGCAGTATTTT. This encodes CASSFRGLSTDTQYF.

This chain links TRBV6-5 with TRBJ1-6, with D possibly being TRBD1 (5 bases). The CDR3 contains 15 residues. Germline values: CDR1 MNHEY, CDR2 SVGAGI. V lost 2 bases to trimming and J lost 5 bases, with 10 bases between them. The CDR3 DNA reads TGTGCCAGCAGTTACGGAAACAGGAATAATTCACCCCTCCACTTT. It specifies CASSYGNRNNSPLHF.

The V and J genes are TRBV19 and TRBJ1-5, with D possibly matching TRBD1 (5 bases). V lost 8 bases to trimming and J lost 0 bases, with 14 bases between them. This CDR3 contains 15 residues. Per the germline V gene, CDR1 is LNHDA and CDR2 is SQIVND (reference sequence). In nucleotides, the CDR3 is TGTGCCAGTCTGATCCAGGGTTATAGCAATCAGCCCCAGCATTTT. This translates into CASLIQGYSNQPQHF.

Turning to this clone: Mismatch with germline at one junction end may stem from a read error. The chain joins TRBV12-5 to TRBJ1-1; 10 positions agree with TRBD1. There are 16 residues in the CDR3. The germline V gene has CDR1 LGHNT and CDR2 FRNRAP. The CDR3 bases are TGTGCTAGTGGTTTGGTAGGGACAGGGGTTAACTGGGGACCGCAATTT. Its protein product is CASGLVGTGVNWGPQF.

The rearrangement uses TRBV9 and TRBJ2-1, with D perhaps TRBD1 (6 bases). Trimming removed 2 bases at V and 9 bases at J, with 24 bases between. The germline V gene encodes CDR1 SGDLS and CDR2 YYNGEE. The CDR3 loop spans 17 amino acids. CDR3: CASSVAGVGGSTGEQFF. The DNA of the CDR3 is TGTGCCAGCAGCGTCGCCGGGGTAGGGGGTTCTACGGGTGAGCAGTTCTTC.

The chain is built from TRBV18 and TRBJ2-1; TRBD1 aligns across 7 bases. Trimming at V came to 5 bases and at J to 8 bases, leaving 9 bases not matched to a gene. This CDR3 contains 14 residues. Germline V lookup: CDR1 KGHSH, CDR2 LQKENI. The CDR3 loop reads CASSSTGSWDEQFF. As DNA, the CDR3 is TGTGCCAGCTCATCGACAGGGTCCTGGGATGAGCAGTTCTTC.

The chain couples TRBV6-5 to TRBJ1-1; maybe TRBD1 (5 bases). The V gene lost 7 bases and the J gene lost 5 bases, with 17 bases spanning the gap. Germline V gene sequence: CDR1 MNHEY, CDR2 SVGAGI. The CDR3 is 14 residues long. CDR3 sequence (DNA): TGTGCCAGCAAGGGAAATCCAGGGCAGACTGAAGCTTTCTTT. It translates to CASKGNPGQTEAFF.

J is TRBJ1-5 and V is TRBV7-2; TRBD1 agrees at 9 bases. J lost 4 bases, V lost 4 bases, and 5 bases had no gene match. Germline CDR1 SGHTA, CDR2 FQGNSA. The CDR3 is 15 residues long. CDR3 coding DNA: TGTGCCAGCAGCTATCTAGGGACAGGGAATCAGCCCCAGCATTTT. It codes for CASSYLGTGNQPQHF.

J is TRBJ1-1 and V is TRBV27; TRBD1 agrees at 7 bases. This CDR3 has 13 amino acids. CDR1 and CDR2 from the germline V gene are MNHEY and SMNVEV (reference sequence). V lost 2 bases to trimming and J lost 7 bases; unmatched junction nucleotides: 4. The CDR3 nucleotides read TGTGCCAGCAGTTTACGACAGGGTAATGAAGCTTTCTTT. The encoded protein is CASSLRQGNEAFF.

Only a few counts were recorded for this clone. The chain uses TRBV12-5 and TRBJ1-5; TRBD1 aligns across 8 bases. Germline loops: CDR1 LGHNT, CDR2 FRNRAP. Losses at the gene ends were 0 bases for V and 4 bases for J; bases not matched to a gene: 5. CDR3 length equals 16 residues. CDR3: CASGLVYRGDNQPQHF. The DNA for the CDR3 is TGTGCTAGTGGTTTGGTATACAGGGGGGATAATCAGCCCCAGCATTTT.

Concerning this clone itself: Other DNA variants within this sample encode the same CDR3. The chain recombines TRBV6-2 or TRBV6-3 with TRBJ2-7; no reliable D call. Trimming removed 2 bases from V and 3 bases from J, with 5 bases in between. Looked up from germline, CDR1 is MNHEY and CDR2 is SVGEGT. This CDR3 is built from 12 residues. Here the CDR3 DNA reads TGTGCCAGCAGTTACCCGCGCTACGAGCAGTACTTC. The encoded protein is CASSYPRYEQYF.